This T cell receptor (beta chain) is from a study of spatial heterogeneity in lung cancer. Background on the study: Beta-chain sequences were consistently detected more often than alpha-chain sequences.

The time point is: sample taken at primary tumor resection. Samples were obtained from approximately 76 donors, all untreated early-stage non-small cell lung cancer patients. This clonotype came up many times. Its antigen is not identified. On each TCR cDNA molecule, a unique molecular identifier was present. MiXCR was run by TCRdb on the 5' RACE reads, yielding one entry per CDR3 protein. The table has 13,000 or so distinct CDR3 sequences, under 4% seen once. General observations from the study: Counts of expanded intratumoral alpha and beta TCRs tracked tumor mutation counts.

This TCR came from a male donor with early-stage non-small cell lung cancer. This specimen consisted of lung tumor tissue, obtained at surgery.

The DNA of the CDR3 is TGTGCCAGCAGTACCCCCCGAGGCCGGGGCACCGGGGAGCTGTTTTTT. Translation: CASSTPRGRGTGELFF. The chain links TRBV6-2 or TRBV6-3 to TRBJ2-2; tentative D call: TRBD2 (5 bases). The V end was cut by 5 bases, the J end by 4 bases, with 17 bases between. The CDR3 sequence is 16 residues long. The V gene's germline CDR1 is MNHEY and CDR2 SVGEGT.